This T cell receptor (beta chain) was recovered during a study of T-cell memory formation after mild COVID-19. From germline, CDR1 is MNHEY and CDR2 SVGAGI. The CDR3 consists of 15 residues. J was trimmed by 4 bases and V by 6 bases; bases with no gene match: 8. The study's findings and limits: Largely, contracting CD4+ clones fell within CM and EM, and contracting CD8+ clones within EMRA. There were some responding clones in pre-infection memory, which suggested that cross-reactive memory had joined. Nothing showed for sure that second-wave clones peaking on day 37 were SARS-CoV-2 specific.

From the 5' RACE reads, TCRdb called clonotypes with MiXCR, one entry per CDR3 protein. The sample yields some 350,000 distinct CDR3 sequences, approximately 16% seen once. This clonotype has a handful of counts. What it recognizes is unknown. The TCR originated in a man between 18 and 29 years old who had mild COVID-19 (a few samples of this study predate the infection). Cell type and time point are not known. What was sequenced was PBMCs or a T cell subset sorted from them (not recorded which). This chain connects TRBV6-5 to TRBJ1-5, with 8 bases aligning to TRBD1. CDR3 residues: CASRRYRGGNQPQHF. Here the CDR3 DNA reads TGTGCCAGCAGGAGATACAGGGGGGGGAATCAGCCCCAGCATTTT.